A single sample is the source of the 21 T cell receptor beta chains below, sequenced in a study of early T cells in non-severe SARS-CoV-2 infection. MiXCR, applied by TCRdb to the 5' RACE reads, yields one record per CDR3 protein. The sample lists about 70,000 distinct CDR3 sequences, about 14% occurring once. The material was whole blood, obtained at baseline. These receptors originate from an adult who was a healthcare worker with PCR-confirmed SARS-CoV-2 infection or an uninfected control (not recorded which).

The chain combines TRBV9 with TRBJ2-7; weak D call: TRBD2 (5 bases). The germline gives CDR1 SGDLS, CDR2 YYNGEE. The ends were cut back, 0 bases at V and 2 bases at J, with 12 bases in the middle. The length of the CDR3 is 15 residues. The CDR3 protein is CASSVAPGSAYEQYF. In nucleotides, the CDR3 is TGTGCCAGCAGCGTAGCCCCGGGAAGCGCCTACGAGCAGTACTTC.

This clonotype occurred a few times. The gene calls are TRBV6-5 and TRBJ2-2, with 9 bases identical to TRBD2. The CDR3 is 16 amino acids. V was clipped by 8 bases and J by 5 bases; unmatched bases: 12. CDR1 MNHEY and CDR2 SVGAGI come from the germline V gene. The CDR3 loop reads CASRYLAGVATGELFF. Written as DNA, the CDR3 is TGTGCCAGCCGCTACTTAGCGGGAGTCGCGACCGGGGAGCTGTTTTTT.

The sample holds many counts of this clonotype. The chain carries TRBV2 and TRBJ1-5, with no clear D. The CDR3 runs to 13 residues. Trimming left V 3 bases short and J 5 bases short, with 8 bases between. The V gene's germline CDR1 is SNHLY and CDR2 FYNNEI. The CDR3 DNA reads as TGTGCCAGCAGTGATGAGGGCTATCAGCCCCAGCATTTT. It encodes CASSDEGYQPQHF. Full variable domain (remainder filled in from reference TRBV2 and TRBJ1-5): EPEVTQTPSHQVTQMGQEVILRCVPISNHLYFYWYRQILGQKVEFLVSFYNNEISEKSEIFDDQFSVERPDGSNFTLKIRSTKLEDSAMYFCASSDEGYQPQHFGDGTRLSIL.

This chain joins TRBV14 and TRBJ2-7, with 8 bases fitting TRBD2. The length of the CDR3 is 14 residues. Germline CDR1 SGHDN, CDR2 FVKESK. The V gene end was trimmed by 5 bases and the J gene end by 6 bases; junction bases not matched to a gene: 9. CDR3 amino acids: CASSFGATSAEQYF. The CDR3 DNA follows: TGTGCCAGCAGCTTTGGGGCGACTAGCGCCGAGCAGTACTTC.

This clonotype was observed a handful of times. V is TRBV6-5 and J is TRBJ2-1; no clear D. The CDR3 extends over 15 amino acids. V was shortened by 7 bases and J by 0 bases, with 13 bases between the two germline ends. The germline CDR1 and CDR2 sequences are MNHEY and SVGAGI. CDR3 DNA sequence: TGTGCCAGCACCAAGGCCCCAGGCTCCTACAATGAGCAGTTCTTC. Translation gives CASTKAPGSYNEQFF.

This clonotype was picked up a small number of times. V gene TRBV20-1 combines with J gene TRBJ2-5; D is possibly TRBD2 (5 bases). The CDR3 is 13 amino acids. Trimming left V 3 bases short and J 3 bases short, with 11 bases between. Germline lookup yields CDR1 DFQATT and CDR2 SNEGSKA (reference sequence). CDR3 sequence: CSARPDLKETQYF. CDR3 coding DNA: TGCAGTGCTAGGCCGGACTTAAAAGAGACCCAGTACTTC.

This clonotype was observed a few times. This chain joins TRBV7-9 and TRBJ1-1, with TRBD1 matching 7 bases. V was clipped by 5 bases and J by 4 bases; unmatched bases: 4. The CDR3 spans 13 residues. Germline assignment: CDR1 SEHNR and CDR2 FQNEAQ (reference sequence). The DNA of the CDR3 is TGTGCCAGCAGCGCGGGACAGCTCACTGAAGCTTTCTTT. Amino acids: CASSAGQLTEAFF.

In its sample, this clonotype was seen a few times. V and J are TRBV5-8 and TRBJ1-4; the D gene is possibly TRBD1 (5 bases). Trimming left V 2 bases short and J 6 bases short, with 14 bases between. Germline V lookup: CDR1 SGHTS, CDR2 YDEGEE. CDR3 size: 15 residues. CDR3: CASSFRDYRDEKLFF. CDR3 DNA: TGTGCCAGCAGCTTCCGGGACTATCGGGATGAAAAACTGTTTTTT.

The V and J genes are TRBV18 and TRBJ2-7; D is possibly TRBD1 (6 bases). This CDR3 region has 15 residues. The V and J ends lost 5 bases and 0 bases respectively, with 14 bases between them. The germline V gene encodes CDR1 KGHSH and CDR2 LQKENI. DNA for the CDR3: TGTGCCAGCTCATCCAACAGGGTGCACTCCTACGAGCAGTACTTC. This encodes CASSSNRVHSYEQYF.

This CDR3 is CASSLRGNYPYEQYF. As DNA, the CDR3 is TGTGCCAGCAGTTTGCGCGGGAATTATCCCTACGAGCAGTACTTC. The chain links TRBV27 to TRBJ2-7; D is possibly TRBD2 (6 bases). Germline-derived CDR1 and CDR2 are MNHEY and SMNVEV (reference sequence). V was clipped by 3 bases and J by 2 bases, with 14 bases between them. CDR3 length: 15 amino acids.

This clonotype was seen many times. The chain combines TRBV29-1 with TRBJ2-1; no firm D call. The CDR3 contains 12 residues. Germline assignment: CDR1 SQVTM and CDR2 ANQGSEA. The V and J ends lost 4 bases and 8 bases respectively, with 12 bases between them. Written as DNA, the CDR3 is TGCAGCGTTGTCGGGTCGTATGATGAGCAGTTCTTC. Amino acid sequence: CSVVGSYDEQFF.

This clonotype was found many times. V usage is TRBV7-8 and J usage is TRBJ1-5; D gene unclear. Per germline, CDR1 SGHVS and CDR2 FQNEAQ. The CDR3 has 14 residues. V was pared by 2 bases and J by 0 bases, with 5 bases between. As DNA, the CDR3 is TGTGCCAGCAGCTTAAGGGATAGCAATCAGCCCCAGCATTTT. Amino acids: CASSLRDSNQPQHF.

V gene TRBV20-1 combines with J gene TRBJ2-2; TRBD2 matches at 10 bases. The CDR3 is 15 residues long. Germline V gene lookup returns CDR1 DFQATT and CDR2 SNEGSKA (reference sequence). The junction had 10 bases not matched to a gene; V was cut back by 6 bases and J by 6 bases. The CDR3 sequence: CSAGAPLAGAGELFF. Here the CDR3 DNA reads TGCAGTGCGGGAGCCCCCCTAGCGGGAGCCGGGGAGCTGTTTTTT.

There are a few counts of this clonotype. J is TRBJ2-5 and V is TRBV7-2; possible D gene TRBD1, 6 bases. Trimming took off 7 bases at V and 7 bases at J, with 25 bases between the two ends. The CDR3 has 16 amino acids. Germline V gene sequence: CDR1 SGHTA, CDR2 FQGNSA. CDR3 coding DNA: TGTGCCAGCAAGGTCGACGGGACGACTGGGGGCAGGACCCAGTACTTC. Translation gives CASKVDGTTGGRTQYF.

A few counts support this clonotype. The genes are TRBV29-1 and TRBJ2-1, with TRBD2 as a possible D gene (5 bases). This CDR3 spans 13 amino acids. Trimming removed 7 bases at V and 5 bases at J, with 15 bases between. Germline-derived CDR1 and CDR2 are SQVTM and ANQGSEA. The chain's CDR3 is CSGKGVDHNEQFF. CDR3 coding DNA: TGCAGCGGTAAGGGAGTTGACCACAATGAGCAGTTCTTC.

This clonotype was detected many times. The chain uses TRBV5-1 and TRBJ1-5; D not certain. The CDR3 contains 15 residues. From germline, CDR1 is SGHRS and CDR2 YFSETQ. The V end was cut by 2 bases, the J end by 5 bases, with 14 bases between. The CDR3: CASSFSDGSDQPQHF. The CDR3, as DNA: TGCGCCAGCAGCTTTTCGGACGGGTCCGATCAGCCCCAGCATTTT.

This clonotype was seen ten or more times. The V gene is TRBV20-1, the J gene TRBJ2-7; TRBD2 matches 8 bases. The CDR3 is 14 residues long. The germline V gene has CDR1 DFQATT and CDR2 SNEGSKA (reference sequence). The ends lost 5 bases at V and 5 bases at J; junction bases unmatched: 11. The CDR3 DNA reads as TGCAGTGCTCCCATCGCGCGGGAGGTCCACGAGCAGTACTTC. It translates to CSAPIAREVHEQYF.

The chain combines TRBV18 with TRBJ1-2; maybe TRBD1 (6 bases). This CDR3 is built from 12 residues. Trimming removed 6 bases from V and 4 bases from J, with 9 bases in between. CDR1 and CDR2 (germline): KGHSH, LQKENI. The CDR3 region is CASSDSPYGYTF. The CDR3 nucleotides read TGTGCCAGCTCGGACAGCCCCTATGGCTACACCTTC. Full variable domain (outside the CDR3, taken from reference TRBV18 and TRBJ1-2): NAGVMQNPRHLVRRRGQEARLRCSPMKGHSHVYWYRQLPEEGLKFMVYLQKENIIDESGMPKERFSAEFPKEGPSILRIQQVVRGDSAAYFCASSDSPYGYTFGSGTRLTVV.

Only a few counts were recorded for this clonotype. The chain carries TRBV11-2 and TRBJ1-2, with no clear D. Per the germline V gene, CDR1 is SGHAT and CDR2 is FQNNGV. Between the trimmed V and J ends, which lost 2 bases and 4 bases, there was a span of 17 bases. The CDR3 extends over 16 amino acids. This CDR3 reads CASSLRRLGNSYGYTF. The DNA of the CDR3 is TGTGCCAGCAGCTTAAGGAGGCTGGGGAATTCCTATGGCTACACCTTC.

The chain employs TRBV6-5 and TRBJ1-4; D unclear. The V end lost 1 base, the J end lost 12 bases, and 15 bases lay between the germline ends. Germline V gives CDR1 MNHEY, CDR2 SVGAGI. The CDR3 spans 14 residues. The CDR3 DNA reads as TGTGCCAGCAGTTACTGGCAGGAAACTTTGGAACTGTTTTTT. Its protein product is CASSYWQETLELFF.

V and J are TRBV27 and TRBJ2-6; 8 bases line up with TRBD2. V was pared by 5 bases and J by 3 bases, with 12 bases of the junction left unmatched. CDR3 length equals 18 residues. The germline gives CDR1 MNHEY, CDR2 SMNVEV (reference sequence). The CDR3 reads CASSRLLRTSSGANVLTF. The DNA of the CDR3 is TGTGCCAGCAGTCGCCTGCTCCGGACTAGCAGTGGGGCCAACGTCCTGACTTTC.